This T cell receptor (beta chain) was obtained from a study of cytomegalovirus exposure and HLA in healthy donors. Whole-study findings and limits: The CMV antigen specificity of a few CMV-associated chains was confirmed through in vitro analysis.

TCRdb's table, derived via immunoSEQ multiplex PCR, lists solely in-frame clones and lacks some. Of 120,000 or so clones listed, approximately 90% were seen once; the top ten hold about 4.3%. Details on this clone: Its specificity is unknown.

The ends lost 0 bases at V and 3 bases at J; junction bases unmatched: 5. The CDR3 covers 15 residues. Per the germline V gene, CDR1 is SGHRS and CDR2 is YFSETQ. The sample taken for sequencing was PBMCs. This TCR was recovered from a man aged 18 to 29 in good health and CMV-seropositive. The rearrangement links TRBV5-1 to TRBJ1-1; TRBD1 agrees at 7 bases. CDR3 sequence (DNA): TGCGCCAGCAGCTTGGAGACAGGGTACGACACTGAAGCTTTCTTT. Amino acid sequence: CASSLETGYDTEAFF.